Listed here are 5 T cell receptor beta chains from one sample, sequenced in a study of control samples from healthy donors and cancer patients. Assay: immunoSEQ multiplex PCR; the TCRdb copy retains only in-frame clones and omits some. Of under 450,000 clones in the sample, 75% to 95% were seen once. Sequenced: PBMCs. The receptors stem from a man in his forties with head and neck cancer.

A remark on this clone: At one end the junction does not follow the germline gene, possibly because of a read error. Written as DNA, the CDR3 is TGTGCCAGCAATGTACAAGGCTCCCACGAGCAGTACTTC. This encodes CASNVQGSHEQYF. The gene calls are TRBV6-5 and TRBJ2-7; no clear D gene. The CDR3 has 13 amino acids. Germline assignment: CDR1 MNHEY and CDR2 SVGAGI.

The chain has TRBV25-1 and TRBJ1-4; D gene ambiguous. CDR1 is MGHDK and CDR2 is SYGVNS in the germline V gene. This CDR3 is 13 amino acids long. The V end was cut by 2 bases, the J end by 7 bases, with 8 bases between. CDR3 region: CASSENLGEKLFF. As DNA, the CDR3 is TGTGCCAGCAGTGAAAATCTGGGTGAAAAACTGTTTTTT.

This chain links TRBV28 with TRBJ1-1; D call uncertain. This CDR3 has 11 residues. Trimming took off 3 bases at V and 11 bases at J, with 10 bases between the two ends. CDR1 and CDR2 from the germline V gene are MDHEN and SYDVKM. The CDR3 reads CASSFSLWAFF. The CDR3 DNA reads TGTGCCAGCAGTTTTTCTCTCTGGGCTTTCTTT.

The J gene is TRBJ2-3, the V gene TRBV9, with 13 bases fitting TRBD2. CDR1 and CDR2 from the germline V gene are SGDLS and YYNGEE. The junction had 11 bases not matched to a gene; V was cut back by 2 bases and J by 2 bases. The CDR3 is 19 residues long. The CDR3 DNA is TGTGCCAGCAGCGTCGATTCCGGGACTAGCGGGAAGACCACAGATACGCAGTATTTT. Amino acids: CASSVDSGTSGKTTDTQYF. The full variable domain, in which reference TRBV9 and TRBJ2-3 provide the parts outside the CDR3, is DSGVTQTPKHLITATGQRVTLRCSPRSGDLSVYWYQQSLDQGLQFLIQYYNGEERAKGNILERFSAQQFPDLHSELNLSSLELGDSALYFCASSVDSGTSGKTTDTQYFGPGTRLTVL.

The chain has TRBV29-1 and TRBJ2-1; 9 bases align to TRBD1. V was pared by 7 bases and J by 8 bases, with 18 bases of the junction left unmatched. CDR3 length equals 16 residues. Germline V CDR1 and CDR2: SQVTM, ANQGSEA. The CDR3 DNA follows: TGCAGCGCTCCAATTGGGACAGGGTCGCGAACGGATGAGCAGTTCTTC. It translates to CSAPIGTGSRTDEQFF.